Shown below are 26 T cell receptor beta chains from a single sample sequenced in a study of beta chain features in type 1 diabetes. Investigators reverse transcribed all isolated RNA, so they sequenced expressed TCRB transcripts. The repertoire was sequenced with immunoSEQ multiplex PCR; TCRdb's copy has only in-frame clones and lacks some. The sample has under 450,000 clones; more than 13% are singletons. The material sequenced was naive CD4+ T cells from blood. The receptors shown here come from a young woman in good health.

This clone was recorded a few times. The rearrangement joins TRBV29-1 to TRBJ2-7; possible D gene TRBD1, 6 bases. The germline gives CDR1 SQVTM, CDR2 ANQGSEA. The V and J ends lost 3 bases and 7 bases respectively, with 10 bases between them. This CDR3 region has 11 residues. CDR3 DNA: TGCAGCGTTGACCAGGGGAGAGAGCAGTACTTC. Its protein is CSVDQGREQYF.

A few counts support this clone. The chain uses TRBV7-9 and TRBJ2-5; D may be TRBD2 (6 bases). The CDR3 runs 13 residues. Germline V gene data show CDR1 as SEHNR and CDR2 as FQNEAQ (reference sequence). Trimming took off 3 bases at V and 2 bases at J, with 7 bases between the two ends. For the CDR3, the DNA is TGTGCCAGCAGCTTGGGACTTCAAGAGACCCAGTACTTC. It yields the protein CASSLGLQETQYF.

The chain combines TRBV14 with TRBJ1-2; D not resolved. The CDR3 consists of 15 residues. Germline loops: CDR1 SGHDN, CDR2 FVKESK. Trimming stripped 0 bases from V and 4 bases from J, with 12 bases between. The CDR3 bases are TGTGCCAGCAGCCAAGATCTATACCCAACCTATGGCTACACCTTC. This encodes CASSQDLYPTYGYTF.

This clone has a handful of counts. V gene TRBV5-6 combines with J gene TRBJ1-1, with 11 bases that match TRBD1. The CDR3 loop spans 15 amino acids. J lost 4 bases, V lost 2 bases, and 4 bases had no gene match. CDR1 is SGHDT, CDR2 YYEEEE, per germline. The CDR3 DNA reads as TGTGCCAGCAGCTTCCTCGGGACAGGGGGCACTGAAGCTTTCTTT. Translated, it gives CASSFLGTGGTEAFF.

This clone came up a few times. This chain links TRBV19 with TRBJ2-2, with 9 bases matching TRBD1. Germline V CDR1 and CDR2: LNHDA, SQIVND (reference sequence). J gave up 0 bases and V 8 bases, and 1 base lay outside the gene matches. The CDR3 extends over 14 amino acids. CDR3 sequence: CASRDRANTGELFF. For the CDR3, the DNA is TGTGCCAGTCGGGACAGGGCGAACACCGGGGAGCTGTTTTTT.

The CDR3 coding sequence is TGCGCCAGCAGGCCGGGACTAGCGGGTTATACCGGGGAGCTGTTTTTT. Translating it yields CASRPGLAGYTGELFF. The genes are TRBV5-1 and TRBJ2-2; 12 nucleotides agree with TRBD2. CDR1 is SGHRS and CDR2 is YFSETQ in the germline V gene. Losses at the gene ends were 5 bases for V and 5 bases for J; bases not matched to a gene: 7. The length of the CDR3 is 16 residues.

This rearrangement joins TRBV28 to TRBJ1-4, with D maybe TRBD1 (5 bases). There are 14 residues in the CDR3. V shed 9 bases and J shed 0 bases, with 11 bases lying between them. Germline V gene lookup returns CDR1 MDHEN and CDR2 SYDVKM. CDR3 bases: TGTGCCAGTGGCCAGGGATCAACTAATGAAAAACTGTTTTTT. Its protein is CASGQGSTNEKLFF.

This clone has just a few counts. The chain is built from TRBV30 and TRBJ2-1; 9 bases are a match to TRBD2. This CDR3 is 16 amino acids long. In germline, CDR1 is GTSNPN, CDR2 SVGIG (reference sequence). CDR3 DNA: TGTGCGATTAGTAGCGGGAGTCGACGGTCCTACAATGAGCAGTTCTTC. Encoded protein: CAISSGSRRSYNEQFF.

The chain recombines TRBV9 with TRBJ2-1; D is perhaps TRBD2 (5 bases). Trimming left V 4 bases short and J 1 base short, with 18 bases between. Germline V CDR1 and CDR2: SGDLS, YYNGEE. This CDR3 has 17 amino acids. CDR3 loop: CASSFRLNGKSYNEQFF. The CDR3 DNA reads as TGTGCCAGCAGCTTCCGACTTAACGGGAAGTCCTACAATGAGCAGTTCTTC.

V and J are TRBV15 and TRBJ2-5; D uncertain. This CDR3 spans 15 amino acids. Germline CDR1 and CDR2: LNHNV and YYDKDF (reference sequence). V was cut by 1 base and J by 1 base, with 10 bases left in between. The CDR3 nucleotides read TGTGCCACCAGCAGAGGTCGCGGCGGCCAAGAGACCCAGTACTTC. Its protein product is CATSRGRGGQETQYF.

The chain combines TRBV29-1 with TRBJ1-2; no clear D. Trimming pared 4 bases from V and 4 bases from J, leaving 13 bases between. CDR3 size: 13 residues. CDR1 and CDR2 from the germline V gene are SQVTM and ANQGSEA. DNA of the CDR3: TGCAGCGTTGGAGAGGGTGGCGGCTATGGCTACACCTTC. The encoded protein is CSVGEGGGYGYTF.

This clone has only a few counts. In DNA, the CDR3 is TGTGCCAGCAGCTTATGGGGAGGGGGGTCGGTTCAGCCCCAGCATTTT. Amino acids: CASSLWGGGSVQPQHF. This rearrangement joins TRBV7-2 to TRBJ1-5; possibly TRBD1 for D (6 bases). V lost 2 bases, J lost 6 bases, and 17 bases lay in between. The CDR3 has 16 residues. Germline V gene sequence: CDR1 SGHTA, CDR2 FQGNSA.

A few counts support this clone. The CDR3 DNA is TGTGCCAGCAGGCCCGGGACAACGTCCTACGAGCAGTACTTC. This sequence encodes CASRPGTTSYEQYF. The genes are TRBV28 and TRBJ2-7; a weak D match, TRBD1 (6 bases). In germline, CDR1 is MDHEN, CDR2 SYDVKM. The CDR3 contains 14 residues. V shed 6 bases and J shed 1 base, with 13 bases lying between them.

This clone appeared a few times. Other DNA sequences of this sample code for an identical CDR3. The V gene is TRBV28, the J gene TRBJ2-1; TRBD2 agrees at 9 bases. Germline-derived CDR1 and CDR2 are MDHEN and SYDVKM. V trimming: 6 bases; J trimming: 1 base; junction bases outside the gene matches: 7. The CDR3 covers 16 residues. In nucleotides, the CDR3 is TGTGCCAGCAGCTCACCCCTAGCGGGATCCTACAATGAGCAGTTCTTC. It codes for CASSSPLAGSYNEQFF.

The chain recombines TRBV6-5 with TRBJ1-2; 7 bases are shared with TRBD1. The ends lost 6 bases at V and 4 bases at J; junction bases unmatched: 11. The germline V gene encodes CDR1 MNHEY and CDR2 SVGAGI. The CDR3 totals 15 residues. The CDR3 reads CASSPRQGAPYGYTF. The CDR3 DNA follows: TGTGCCAGCAGCCCACGACAGGGAGCACCCTATGGCTACACCTTC.

In its sample, this clone was seen a few times. The chain uses TRBV4-1 and TRBJ2-2; tentative D call: TRBD2 (5 bases). The ends were cut back, 2 bases at V and 5 bases at J, with 24 bases in the middle. The CDR3 contains 19 residues. The germline gives CDR1 MGHRA, CDR2 YSYEKL. CDR3 residues: CASSQRAGRIHEGTGELFF. Written as DNA, the CDR3 is TGCGCCAGCAGCCAAAGGGCAGGACGCATCCATGAGGGAACCGGGGAGCTGTTTTTT.

The V and J genes are TRBV29-1 and TRBJ1-1; no definite D call. Germline CDR1 and CDR2: SQVTM and ANQGSEA. With 5 bases removed from V and 2 bases from J, the gap between germline ends came to 6 bases. The CDR3 is 11 amino acids. The CDR3 sequence: CSVLRNTEAFF. CDR3 nucleotides: TGCAGCGTTTTGAGAAACACTGAAGCTTTCTTT.

The chain combines TRBV6-6 with TRBJ2-1; 7 bases match TRBD2. Germline V gene sequence: CDR1 MNHNY, CDR2 SVGAGI (reference sequence). J lost 2 bases, V lost 7 bases, and 11 bases had no gene match. This CDR3 comprises 16 residues. The chain's CDR3 is CASTLRAGVTYNEQFF. Here the CDR3 DNA reads TGTGCCAGCACTTTACGGGCGGGAGTAACCTACAATGAGCAGTTCTTC.

This clone was counted only a few times. The chain recombines TRBV18 with TRBJ2-2, with D perhaps TRBD2 (6 bases). This CDR3 contains 14 residues. The germline V and J ends were trimmed by 3 bases and 5 bases, with 10 bases remaining between them. Germline-derived CDR1 and CDR2 are KGHSH and LQKENI. The CDR3 is CASSPQGGTGELFF. The CDR3, as DNA: TGTGCCAGCTCACCCCAGGGAGGAACCGGGGAGCTGTTTTTT.

This chain joins TRBV15 and TRBJ1-3; D is ambiguous. CDR3 length: 17 residues. Trimming shortened V by 0 bases and J by 8 bases, and 20 bases separated the two germline ends. Germline V gene data show CDR1 as LNHNV and CDR2 as YYDKDF (reference sequence). The CDR3 spells CATSRDGNGRFLDTIYF. CDR3 bases: TGTGCCACCAGCAGAGACGGGAACGGGAGATTTTTGGACACCATATATTTT.

This chain links TRBV5-1 with TRBJ2-1; 12 bases line up with TRBD2. The V segment lost 4 bases and the J segment 6 bases; nucleotides outside the gene matches: 5. Germline V CDR1 and CDR2: SGHRS, YFSETQ. The CDR3 contains 15 residues. CDR3 region: CASSLTSGSFNEQFF. Written as DNA, the CDR3 is TGCGCCAGCAGCCTGACTAGCGGGAGCTTCAATGAGCAGTTCTTC.

This clone was counted a few times. V and J are TRBV30 and TRBJ1-5, with D perhaps TRBD1 (6 bases). V shed 6 bases and J shed 2 bases, with 8 bases lying between them. The CDR3 runs 12 residues. In germline, CDR1 is GTSNPN, CDR2 SVGIG (reference sequence). CDR3 region: CACAGGNQPQHF. The CDR3 DNA reads as TGTGCCTGTGCAGGGGGCAATCAGCCCCAGCATTTT.

The genes are TRBV29-1 and TRBJ1-1; a possible D gene is TRBD1 (6 bases). This CDR3 is built from 14 residues. The ends were cut back, 4 bases at V and 4 bases at J, with 16 bases in the middle. In germline, CDR1 is SQVTM, CDR2 ANQGSEA. The CDR3 reads CSVVGARGSTEAFF. The CDR3 coding sequence is TGCAGCGTTGTGGGGGCCAGGGGAAGCACTGAAGCTTTCTTT. Drawing the rest from reference TRBV29-1 and TRBJ1-1, the complete variable domain is SAVISQKPSRDICQRGTSLTIQCQVDSQVTMMFWYRQQPGQSLTLIATANQGSEATYESGFVIDKFPISRPNLTFSTLTVSNMSPEDSSIYLCSVVGARGSTEAFFGQGTRLTVV.

The CDR3: CATRDKSSYEQYF. The CDR3 coding sequence is TGTGCCACCAGAGACAAATCCTCCTACGAGCAGTACTTC. The chain links TRBV15 to TRBJ2-7; D is uncertain. Germline V gene data show CDR1 as LNHNV and CDR2 as YYDKDF (reference sequence). This CDR3 is built from 13 residues. V lost 6 bases and J lost 0, with 9 bases in between.

This rearrangement joins TRBV6-5 to TRBJ2-3; weak D call: TRBD2 (6 bases). Germline loops: CDR1 MNHEY, CDR2 SVGAGI. This CDR3 comprises 15 residues. V was cut by 0 bases and J by 3 bases, with 10 bases left in between. In DNA form, the CDR3 reads TGTGCCAGCAGTTACTCCGTGGGGGGAACAGATACGCAGTATTTT. Its protein is CASSYSVGGTDTQYF.

The chain links TRBV5-6 to TRBJ1-5, with TRBD1 matching 12 bases. This CDR3 spans 15 amino acids. Germline values: CDR1 SGHDT, CDR2 YYEEEE. The V gene end was trimmed by 2 bases and the J gene end by 6 bases; junction bases not matched to a gene: 3. In DNA form, the CDR3 reads TGTGCCAGCAGCTTCCGGGACAGGGGGCCTCAGCCCCAGCATTTT. Residues: CASSFRDRGPQPQHF.